What follows describes a single TCR beta chain. Its antigen is not identified. These data originate in a study of OX40 agonist ivuxolimab in advanced cancers. Study in general: Patient treatment consisted of intravenous ivuxolimab administration every 2 weeks at 0.01 to 10 mg/kg. Study-level findings and limits: The CD4+ and CD8+ T cells in the blood had expanded clonally by week 6 at 0.1 to 3.0 mg/kg. Averaged across samples, CD8+ T cells carried more expanded clones than CD4+ did. Among the lowest peripheral clonal expansion occurred in 0.1-3.0 mg/kg partial responders.

The repertoire was sequenced with immunoSEQ multiplex PCR; TCRdb's copy has only in-frame clones and lacks some. The sample lists over 55,000 clones, 80% to 95% occurring once. V shed 7 bases and J 5 bases; nucleotides not matched to a gene: 13. The V gene's germline CDR1 is SGHTA and CDR2 FQGNSA. This CDR3 is 18 amino acids long. The sample consisted of CD4+ or CD8+ T cells sorted from blood, taken in a trial of the OX40 agonist ivuxolimab. The chain uses TRBV7-2 and TRBJ2-5; 16 bases match TRBD2. This TCR was sampled from an adult with an advanced solid tumor such as melanoma, head and neck, liver or kidney cancer. The CDR3 is CASTGLAGGPFVAETQYF. CDR3 in DNA: TGTGCCAGCACGGGACTAGCGGGGGGGCCATTTGTTGCCGAGACCCAGTACTTC.